The clone carrying this TCR beta chain appeared many times. Its antigen remains unknown. The germline V gene encodes CDR1 MNHNS and CDR2 SASEGT. The CDR3 consists of 14 residues. The V end lost 4 bases, the J end lost 2 bases, and 9 bases lay between the germline ends. The entry originates in a study of early T cells in non-severe SARS-CoV-2 infection. Study observations and caveats: There was a bias toward anti-spike CD8 responses in VDJdb matching, which missed private and CD4 specificities.

Each CDR3 protein gets one entry after TCRdb re-called the 5' RACE reads with MiXCR. The profile shows some 61,000 distinct CDR3 sequences, around 9.7% of them singletons. Material for sequencing was whole blood. This sequence was found in an adult who was a healthcare worker with PCR-confirmed SARS-CoV-2 infection or an uninfected control (not recorded which). The J gene is TRBJ1-5, the V gene TRBV6-1; no firm D call. CDR3 coding DNA: TGTGCCAGCAGTGCCGCAGTCGGCAATCAGCCCCAGCATTTT. It yields the protein CASSAAVGNQPQHF.